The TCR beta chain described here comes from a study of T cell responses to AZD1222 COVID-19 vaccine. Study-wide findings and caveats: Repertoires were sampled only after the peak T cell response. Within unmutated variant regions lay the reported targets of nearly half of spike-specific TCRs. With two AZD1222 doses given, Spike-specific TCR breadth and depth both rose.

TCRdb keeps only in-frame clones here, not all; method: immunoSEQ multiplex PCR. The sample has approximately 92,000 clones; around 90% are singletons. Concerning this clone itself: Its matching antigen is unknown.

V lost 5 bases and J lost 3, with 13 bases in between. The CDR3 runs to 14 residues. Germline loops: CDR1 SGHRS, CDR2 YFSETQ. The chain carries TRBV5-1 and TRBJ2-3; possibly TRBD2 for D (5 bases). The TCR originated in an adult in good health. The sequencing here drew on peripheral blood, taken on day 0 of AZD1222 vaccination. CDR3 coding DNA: TGCGCCAGCAGTCGTGCAAGCGGAACAGATACGCAGTATTTT. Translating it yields CASSRASGTDTQYF.